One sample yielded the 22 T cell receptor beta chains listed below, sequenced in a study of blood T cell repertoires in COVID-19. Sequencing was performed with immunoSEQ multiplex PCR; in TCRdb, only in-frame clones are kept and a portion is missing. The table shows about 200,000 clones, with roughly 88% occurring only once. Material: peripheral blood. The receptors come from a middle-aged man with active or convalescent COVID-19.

DNA of the CDR3: TGTGCCAGCAGCTTAGAGGTAGCCCCCCAGCCCTCTGGAAACACCATATATTTT. Its translation is CASSLEVAPQPSGNTIYF. The chain uses TRBV7-6 and TRBJ1-3; unclear D gene. Germline V gives CDR1 SGHVS, CDR2 FNYEAQ. The CDR3 runs to 18 residues. Trimming took 1 base from V and 0 from J, leaving 16 bases between them.

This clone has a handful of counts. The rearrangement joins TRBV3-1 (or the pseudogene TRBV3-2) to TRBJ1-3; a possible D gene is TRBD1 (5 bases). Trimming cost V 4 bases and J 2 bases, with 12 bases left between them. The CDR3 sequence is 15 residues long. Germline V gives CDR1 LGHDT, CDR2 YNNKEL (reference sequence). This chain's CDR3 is CASSLGRGAGNTIYF. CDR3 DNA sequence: TGTGCCAGCAGCCTGGGTCGGGGGGCTGGAAACACCATATATTTT.

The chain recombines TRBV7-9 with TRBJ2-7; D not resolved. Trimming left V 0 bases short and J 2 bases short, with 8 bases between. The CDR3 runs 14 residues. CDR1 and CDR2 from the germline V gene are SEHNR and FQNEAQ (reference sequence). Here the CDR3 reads CASSLAGGAYEQYF. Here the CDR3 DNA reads TGTGCCAGCAGCTTAGCGGGTGGAGCCTACGAGCAGTACTTC. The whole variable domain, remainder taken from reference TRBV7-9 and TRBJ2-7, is DTGVSQNPRHKITKRGQNVTFRCDPISEHNRLYWYRQTLGQGPEFLTYFQNEAQLEKSRLLSDRFSAERPKGSFSTLEIQRTEQGDSAMYLCASSLAGGAYEQYFGPGTRLTVT.

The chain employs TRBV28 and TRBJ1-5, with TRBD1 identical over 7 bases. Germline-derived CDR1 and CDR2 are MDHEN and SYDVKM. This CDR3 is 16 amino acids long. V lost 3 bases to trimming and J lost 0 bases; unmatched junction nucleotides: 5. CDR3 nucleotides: TGTGCCAGCAGTTTTGAGGGGGCTTTTAGCAATCAGCCCCAGCATTTT. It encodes CASSFEGAFSNQPQHF.

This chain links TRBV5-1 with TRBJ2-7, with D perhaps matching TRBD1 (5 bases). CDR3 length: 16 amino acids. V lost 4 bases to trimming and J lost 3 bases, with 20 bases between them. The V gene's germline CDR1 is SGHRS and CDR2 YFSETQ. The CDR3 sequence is CASSPQGSKVSYEQYF. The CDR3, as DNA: TGCGCCAGCAGCCCCCAGGGATCAAAAGTAAGCTACGAGCAGTACTTC. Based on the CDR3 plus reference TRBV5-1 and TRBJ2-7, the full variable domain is KAGVTQTPRYLIKTRGQQVTLSCSPISGHRSVSWYQQTPGQGLQFLFEYFSETQRNKGNFPGRFSGRQFSNSRSEMNVSTLELGDSALYLCASSPQGSKVSYEQYFGPGTRLTVT.

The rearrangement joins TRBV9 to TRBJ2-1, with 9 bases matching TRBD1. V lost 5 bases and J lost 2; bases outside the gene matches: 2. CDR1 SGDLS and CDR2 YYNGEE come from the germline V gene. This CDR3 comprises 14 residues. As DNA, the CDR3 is TGTGCCAGCAGTCGGGACAGGGCCTACAATGAGCAGTTCTTC. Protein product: CASSRDRAYNEQFF.

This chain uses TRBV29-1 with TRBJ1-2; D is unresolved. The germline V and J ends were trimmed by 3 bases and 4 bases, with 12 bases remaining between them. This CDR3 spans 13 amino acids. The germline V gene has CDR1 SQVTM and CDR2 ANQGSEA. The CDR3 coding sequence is TGCAGCGTTGACAGGACTTTCGGCTATGGCTACACCTTC. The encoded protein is CSVDRTFGYGYTF. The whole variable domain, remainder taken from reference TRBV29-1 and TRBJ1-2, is SAVISQKPSRDICQRGTSLTIQCQVDSQVTMMFWYRQQPGQSLTLIATANQGSEATYESGFVIDKFPISRPNLTFSTLTVSNMSPEDSSIYLCSVDRTFGYGYTFGSGTRLTVV.

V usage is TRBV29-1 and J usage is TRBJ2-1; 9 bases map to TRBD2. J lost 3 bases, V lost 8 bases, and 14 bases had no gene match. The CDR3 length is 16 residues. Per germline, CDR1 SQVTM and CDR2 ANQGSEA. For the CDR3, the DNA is TGCAGCTACACGGATGGGCTAGCGGGGATCTACAATGAGCAGTTCTTC. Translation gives CSYTDGLAGIYNEQFF.

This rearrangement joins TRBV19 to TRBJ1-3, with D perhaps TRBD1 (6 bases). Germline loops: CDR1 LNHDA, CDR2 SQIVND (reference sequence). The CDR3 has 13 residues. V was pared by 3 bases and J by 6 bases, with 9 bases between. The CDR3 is CASSIGQPNTIYF. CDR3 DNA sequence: TGTGCCAGTAGTATTGGACAGCCAAACACCATATATTTT.

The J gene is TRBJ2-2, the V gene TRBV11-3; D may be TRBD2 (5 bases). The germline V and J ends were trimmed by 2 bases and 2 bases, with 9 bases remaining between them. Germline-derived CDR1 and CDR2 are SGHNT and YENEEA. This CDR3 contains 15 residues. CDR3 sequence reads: CASSLRRGNTGELFF. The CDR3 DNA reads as TGTGCCAGCAGCTTACGCCGGGGTAACACCGGGGAGCTGTTTTTT.

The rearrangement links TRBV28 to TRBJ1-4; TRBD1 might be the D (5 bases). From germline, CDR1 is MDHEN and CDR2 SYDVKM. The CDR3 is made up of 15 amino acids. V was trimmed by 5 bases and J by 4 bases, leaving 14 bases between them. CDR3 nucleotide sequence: TGTGCCAGCAGTCCCTACCCCCAGGGTAATGAAAAACTGTTTTTT. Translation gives CASSPYPQGNEKLFF.

The CDR3 nucleotides read TGTGCCAGCAGCCAAGTACGCCCAAGTCTTGGGGGCGATAGGGACATTCAGTACTTC. It yields the protein CASSQVRPSLGGDRDIQYF. The chain carries TRBV3-1 (or the pseudogene TRBV3-2) and TRBJ2-4; TRBD1 might be the D (6 bases). The CDR3 covers 19 residues. Per germline, CDR1 LGHDT and CDR2 YNNKEL (reference sequence). Trimming left V 1 base short and J 8 bases short, with 27 bases between.

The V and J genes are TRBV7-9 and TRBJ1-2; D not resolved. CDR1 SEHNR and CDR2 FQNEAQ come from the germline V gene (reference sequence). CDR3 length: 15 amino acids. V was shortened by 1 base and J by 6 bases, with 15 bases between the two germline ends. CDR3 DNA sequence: TGTGCCAGCAGCTTAGGCCAGACAAGATATGATGGCTACACCTTC. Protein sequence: CASSLGQTRYDGYTF. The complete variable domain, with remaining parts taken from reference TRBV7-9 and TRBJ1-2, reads DTGVSQNPRHKITKRGQNVTFRCDPISEHNRLYWYRQTLGQGPEFLTYFQNEAQLEKSRLLSDRFSAERPKGSFSTLEIQRTEQGDSAMYLCASSLGQTRYDGYTFGSGTRLTVV.

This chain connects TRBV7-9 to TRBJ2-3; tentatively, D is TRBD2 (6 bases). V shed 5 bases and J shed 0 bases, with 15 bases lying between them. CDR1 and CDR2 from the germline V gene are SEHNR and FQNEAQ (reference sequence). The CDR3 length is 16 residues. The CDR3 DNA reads TGTGCCAGCAGCCCTTCGGGTCGGGGGAGCACAGATACGCAGTATTTT. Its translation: CASSPSGRGSTDTQYF. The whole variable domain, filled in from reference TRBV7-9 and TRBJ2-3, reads DTGVSQNPRHKITKRGQNVTFRCDPISEHNRLYWYRQTLGQGPEFLTYFQNEAQLEKSRLLSDRFSAERPKGSFSTLEIQRTEQGDSAMYLCASSPSGRGSTDTQYFGPGTRLTVL.

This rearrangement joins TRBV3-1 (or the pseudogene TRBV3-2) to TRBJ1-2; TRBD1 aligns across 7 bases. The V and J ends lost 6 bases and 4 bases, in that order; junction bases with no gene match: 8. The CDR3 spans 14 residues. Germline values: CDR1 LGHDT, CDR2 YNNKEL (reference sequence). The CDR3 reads CASRNRGSSYGYTF. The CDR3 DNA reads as TGTGCCAGCAGGAACAGGGGTTCCTCCTATGGCTACACCTTC.

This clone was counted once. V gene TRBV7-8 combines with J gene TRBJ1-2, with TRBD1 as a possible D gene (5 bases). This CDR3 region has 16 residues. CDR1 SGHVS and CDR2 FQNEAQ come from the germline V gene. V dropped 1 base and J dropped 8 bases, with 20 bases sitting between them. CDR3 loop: CASSLGDRGSYVGYTF. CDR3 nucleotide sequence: TGTGCCAGCAGCTTAGGAGACAGAGGATCCTATGTGGGCTACACCTTC.

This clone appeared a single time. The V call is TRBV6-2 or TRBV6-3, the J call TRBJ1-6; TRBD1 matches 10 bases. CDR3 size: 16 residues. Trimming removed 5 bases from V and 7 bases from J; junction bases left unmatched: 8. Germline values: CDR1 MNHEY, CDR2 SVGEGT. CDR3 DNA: TGTGCCAGCAGTCATCGACAGGGGGCTCGGAATTCACCCCTCCACTTT. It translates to CASSHRQGARNSPLHF.

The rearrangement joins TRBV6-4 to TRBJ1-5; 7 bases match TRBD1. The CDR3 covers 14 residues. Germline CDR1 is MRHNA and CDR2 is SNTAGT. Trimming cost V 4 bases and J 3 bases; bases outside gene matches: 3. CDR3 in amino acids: CASSGDRVNQPQHF. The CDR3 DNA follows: TGTGCCAGCAGTGGAGACAGGGTCAATCAGCCCCAGCATTTT.

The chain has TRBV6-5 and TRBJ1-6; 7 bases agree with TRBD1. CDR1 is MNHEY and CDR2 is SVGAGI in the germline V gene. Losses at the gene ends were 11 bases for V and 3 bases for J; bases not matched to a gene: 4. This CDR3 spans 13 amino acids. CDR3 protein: CAARTGYNSPLHF. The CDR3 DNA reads TGTGCCGCTCGGACAGGCTATAATTCACCCCTCCACTTT.

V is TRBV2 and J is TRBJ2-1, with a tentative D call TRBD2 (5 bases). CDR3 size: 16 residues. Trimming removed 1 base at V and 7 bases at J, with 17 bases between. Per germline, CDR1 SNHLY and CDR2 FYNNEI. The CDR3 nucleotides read TGTGCCAGCAGTGAAGAGAGGGCTCTCTCGCATAATGAGCAGTTCTTC. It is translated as CASSEERALSHNEQFF.

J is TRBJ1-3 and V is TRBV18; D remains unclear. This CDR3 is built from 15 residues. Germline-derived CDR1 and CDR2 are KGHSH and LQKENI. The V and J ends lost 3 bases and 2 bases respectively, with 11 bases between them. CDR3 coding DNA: TGTGCCAGCTCACCCGGGAGTGGGGCTGGAAACACCATATATTTT. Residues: CASSPGSGAGNTIYF.

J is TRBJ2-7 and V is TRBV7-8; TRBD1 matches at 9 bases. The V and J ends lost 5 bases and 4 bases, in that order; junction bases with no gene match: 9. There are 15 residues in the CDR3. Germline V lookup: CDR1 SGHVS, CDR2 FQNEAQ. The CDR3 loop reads CASSKRTGVGYEQYV. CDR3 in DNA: TGTGCCAGCAGCAAACGGACAGGGGTTGGGTACGAGCAGTACGTC.